This TCR beta chain was found in a study of T cell repertoires in cytomegalovirus infection. Study in general: The authors used CMV epitopes that were HLA-C-restricted (recently identified) and HLA-B-restricted (well studied). Carrying CMV and the relevant HLA type showed in public TCR beta signatures. Study results and limitations: Cumulated frequencies of public TCR beta families served to identify carriers of CMV plus the relevant HLA.

Comments on this clonotype: The target antigen is unknown.

Each CDR3 protein gets one entry after TCRdb re-called the reads with MiXCR. The sample holds about 700,000 distinct CDR3 sequences, 30% to 40% seen once. The sequence was collected from a human donor in good health (CMV status not recorded). Some clones in this sample may be carry-over from other donors' samples. The sample in question was cultured PBMCs, obtained from culture after CMV antigen stimulation.

The CDR3 spells CASKDIHRTEAFF. Written as DNA, the CDR3 is TGTGCCAGCAAGGACATCCATAGGACTGAAGCTTTCTTT. This chain joins TRBV6-4 and TRBJ1-1, with a tentative D call TRBD1 (5 bases). The CDR3 runs to 13 residues. Germline CDR1 is MRHNA and CDR2 is SNTAGT. The V gene lost 7 bases and the J gene lost 5 bases, with 14 bases spanning the gap.